Below are 15 T cell receptor beta chains sequenced from a single sample in a study of prognosis after radiotherapy for stage I lung cancer. Genomic DNA served as the source from which two-round multiplex PCR generated TCR beta CDR3 amplicons. Every TRBV and TRBJ gene had its own specific primer in first-round PCR. TCRdb re-called the multiplex PCR reads through MiXCR, storing one row per CDR3 protein. Of fewer than 25,000 distinct CDR3 sequences detected, around 36% appear once; the ten largest clones hold 62%. This specimen consisted of PBMCs, obtained before or after stereotactic body radiation therapy (not recorded which). Receptors were obtained from a donor at least 50 years old with non-small cell lung cancer.

This clonotype came up many times. The chain employs TRBV28 and TRBJ2-7; 7 bases agree with TRBD2. The CDR3 consists of 14 residues. Germline CDR1 reads MDHEN; CDR2 reads SYDVKM. J was trimmed by 5 bases and V by 2 bases; bases with no gene match: 6. This CDR3 is CASSLGQGGNEQYF. As DNA, the CDR3 is TGTGCCAGCAGTTTAGGGCAGGGAGGGAACGAGCAGTACTTC.

This clonotype was seen many times. The gene calls are TRBV10-3 and TRBJ2-3, with 7 nucleotides matching TRBD1. The CDR3 covers 15 residues. V trimming: 7 bases; J trimming: 11 bases; junction bases outside the gene matches: 18. Germline CDR1 and CDR2: ENHRY and SYGVKD. CDR3 nucleotide sequence: TGTGCCATCATATTCCCCATGACAGGGCTAGAAAGGCAGTATTTT. Protein product: CAIIFPMTGLERQYF.

This clonotype has ten or more counts. J is TRBJ2-6 and V is TRBV12-3 or TRBV12-4; 9 bases match TRBD1. There are 17 residues in the CDR3. V was pared by 7 bases and J by 0 bases, with 7 bases of the junction left unmatched. The CDR3 loop reads CASKPGQGVSGANVLTF. CDR3 nucleotide sequence: TGTGCCAGCAAACCGGGACAGGGCGTCTCTGGGGCCAACGTCCTGACTTTC.

The genes are TRBV6-1 and TRBJ2-7, with TRBD1 matching over 7 bases. J lost 7 bases, V lost 1 base, and 16 bases had no gene match. CDR1 MNHNS and CDR2 SASEGT come from the germline V gene. The CDR3 consists of 17 residues. The CDR3 sequence is CASSEVWGQLTSLEQYF. The DNA for the CDR3 is TGTGCCAGCAGTGAAGTATGGGGACAGCTCACCTCCTTAGAGCAGTACTTC.

V is TRBV7-2 and J is TRBJ2-3; weak D call: TRBD2 (6 bases). CDR3 length equals 15 residues. V shed 1 base and J shed 8 bases, with 16 bases lying between them. From germline, CDR1 is SGHTA and CDR2 FQGNSA. CDR3 region: CASSLENTGRFTQYF. CDR3 nucleotide sequence: TGTGCCAGCAGCTTAGAGAATACGGGGAGGTTTACGCAGTATTTT. The variable domain in full, completed from reference TRBV7-2 and TRBJ2-3, reads GAGVSQSPSNKVTEKGKDVELRCDPISGHTALYWYRQSLGQGLEFLIYFQGNSAPDKSGLPSDRFSAERTGGSVSTLTIQRTQQEDSAVYLCASSLENTGRFTQYFGPGTRLTVL.

This clonotype was counted at least ten times. The CDR3 region is CASSSGTSGYGYTF. In DNA, the CDR3 is TGCGCCAGCAGCTCAGGGACCTCAGGCTATGGCTACACCTTC. This chain links TRBV5-1 with TRBJ1-2; a possible D gene is TRBD1 (5 bases). This CDR3 has 14 amino acids. Germline V gene data show CDR1 as SGHRS and CDR2 as YFSETQ. The germline V and J ends were trimmed by 3 bases and 4 bases, with 13 bases remaining between them. Supplemented by reference TRBV5-1 and TRBJ1-2, the full variable domain reads KAGVTQTPRYLIKTRGQQVTLSCSPISGHRSVSWYQQTPGQGLQFLFEYFSETQRNKGNFPGRFSGRQFSNSRSEMNVSTLELGDSALYLCASSSGTSGYGYTFGSGTRLTVV.

As concerns this clonotype: This likely stems from a read error, as it lies one base from a far larger clone. The V call is TRBV6-4, the J call TRBJ2-7; tentatively, D is TRBD2 (6 bases). In germline, CDR1 is MRHNA, CDR2 SNTAGT. This CDR3 contains 15 residues. The V and J ends lost 7 bases and 6 bases respectively, with 22 bases between them. CDR3 coding DNA: TGTGCCAGCATCTTAGTGGAGGGGACCTCCGGCGAGCAGTACTTC. Amino acid sequence: CASILVEGTSGEQYF.

This clonotype was recorded many times. This sequence joins TRBV6-1 and TRBJ1-3, with TRBD1 as a possible D gene (6 bases). V was trimmed by 7 bases and J by 3 bases, leaving 13 bases between them. From germline, CDR1 is MNHNS and CDR2 SASEGT. This CDR3 has 14 residues. Written as DNA, the CDR3 is TGTGCCAGCAAAGCAACAGGGAGTGGAAACACCATATATTTT. Its translation is CASKATGSGNTIYF.

Many counts were recorded for this clonotype. At one of its ends the junction is not consistent with the germline gene, which may arise from a read error. The chain uses TRBV7-9 and TRBJ2-5; 7 bases are a match to TRBD1. The CDR3 covers 11 residues. CDR1 is SEHNR, CDR2 FQNEAQ, per germline (reference sequence). In nucleotides, the CDR3 is TGTGCCAGCAGCTTAGTGAGGGGGCACTCGTTC. This gives the protein CASSLVRGHSF.

J is TRBJ2-1 and V is TRBV5-4; D possibly corresponds to TRBD2 (6 bases). There are 15 residues in the CDR3. V dropped 0 bases and J dropped 2 bases, with 9 bases sitting between them. Per germline, CDR1 SGHNT and CDR2 YYREEE (reference sequence). This chain's CDR3 is CASSLVSGTYNEQFF. The CDR3 region has the DNA TGTGCCAGCAGCTTGGTTAGCGGAACCTACAATGAGCAGTTCTTC.

V gene TRBV5-1 combines with J gene TRBJ2-2; no clear D. The CDR3 is made up of 15 amino acids. The V end was cut by 2 bases, the J end by 4 bases, with 12 bases between. Germline V gene data show CDR1 as SGHRS and CDR2 as YFSETQ. The CDR3 here is CASSFVDWPTGELFF. The CDR3 DNA sequence: TGCGCCAGCAGCTTCGTAGACTGGCCCACCGGGGAGCTGTTTTTT.

This clonotype was counted at least ten times. The J gene is TRBJ1-4, the V gene TRBV10-2; TRBD1 is a possible D gene (6 bases). Germline CDR1 WSHSY, CDR2 SAAADI. The CDR3 is made up of 13 amino acids. Trimming took 8 bases from V and 7 from J, leaving 14 bases between them. CDR3 DNA sequence: TGCGCCAGCTCTGCACAGGGAGTTGAAAAACTGTTTTTT. Its translation is CASSAQGVEKLFF.

There are many counts of this clonotype. V is TRBV27 and J is TRBJ2-1; D possibly matches TRBD1 or TRBD2 (5 bases each). CDR3 length equals 15 residues. Per the germline V gene, CDR1 is MNHEY and CDR2 is SMNVEV (reference sequence). Trimming pared 5 bases from V and 6 bases from J, leaving 17 bases between. CDR3 sequence: CASSPGPPDLNEQFF. The CDR3 DNA reads TGTGCCAGCAGTCCGGGACCCCCTGATCTCAATGAGCAGTTCTTC.

Turning to this clonotype: A much larger clone lies a single base off, so this may be a read error. The genes are TRBV6-2 or TRBV6-3 and TRBJ2-4; no reliable D call. CDR1 and CDR2 (germline): MNHEY, SVGEGT. V shed 7 bases and J shed 5 bases, with 12 bases lying between them. This CDR3 has 13 amino acids. The CDR3 region is CASIPDAENIQYF. CDR3 nucleotide sequence: TGTGCCAGCATTCCGGACGCCGAAAACATTCAGTACTTC.

This clonotype was found many times. This chain links TRBV7-8 with TRBJ2-5, with 11 bases identical to TRBD2. Per germline, CDR1 SGHVS and CDR2 FQNEAQ. This CDR3 is 16 amino acids long. V shed 4 bases, J shed 2 bases, and the junction held 6 bases outside the gene matches. The CDR3: CASSSSGRHLQETQYF. The CDR3 DNA follows: TGTGCCAGCAGCTCTAGCGGGAGGCACCTTCAAGAGACCCAGTACTTC.